Presented here are 10 T cell receptor beta chains from one specimen sequenced in a study of blood T cells in healthy people across ages. The use of a sample-barcoded 5' primer and a J-beta primer mix characterized a second PCR of 7 to 11 cycles. TCRdb fed the 5' RACE reads into MiXCR, producing one record per CDR3 protein. The sample lists 850,000 or so distinct CDR3 sequences; about 28% were seen once. The specimen sequenced was blood. These receptors were taken from a woman older than 75 in good health.

This clonotype has a count of ten or more. This chain connects TRBV20-1 to TRBJ1-5, with 7 bases identical to TRBD1. The CDR3 has 14 amino acids. V dropped 2 bases and J dropped 2; count of bases not matched to a gene: 3. Germline-derived CDR1 and CDR2 are DFQATT and SNEGSKA (reference sequence). The CDR3 protein is CSARPTGRNQPQHF. The CDR3 DNA follows: TGCAGTGCTAGACCGACAGGGCGCAATCAGCCCCAGCATTTT.

This clonotype occurred a few times. J is TRBJ2-2 and V is TRBV3-1; 10 bases agree with TRBD2. Trimming removed 1 base from V and 3 bases from J; junction bases left unmatched: 2. The length of the CDR3 is 16 residues. Germline V CDR1 and CDR2: LGHDT, YNNKEL (reference sequence). CDR3: CASSQASGGYTGELFF. The CDR3, as DNA: TGTGCCAGCAGCCAAGCTAGCGGGGGATACACCGGGGAGCTGTTTTTT.

The V and J genes are TRBV7-2 and TRBJ2-1, with D perhaps matching TRBD1 or TRBD2 (5 bases each). Deletions cut 4 bases from V and 1 base from J, with 11 bases between. CDR1 and CDR2 (germline): SGHTA, FQGNSA. This CDR3 is built from 15 residues. The CDR3 region has the DNA TGTGCCAGCAGCTCGGGACCGATTTCCTACAATGAGCAGTTCTTC. It yields the protein CASSSGPISYNEQFF.

The V call is TRBV12-3 or TRBV12-4, the J call TRBJ2-5; TRBD2 aligns across 7 bases. The tail of the sequence fits TRBJ2-7 better, so the J call may be wrong. The CDR3 has 15 residues. The CDR3 bases are TGTGCCAGCAGGGATCTAGCGGCAACTACATACGAGCAGTACTTC. Translated, it gives CASRDLAATTYEQYF.

In this sample, this clonotype turned up once. The junction shows a germline mismatch at one end, possibly a read error. The V call is TRBV11-2, the J call TRBJ2-2; D is tentatively TRBD1 or TRBD2 (5 bases each). Germline V lookup: CDR1 SGHAT, CDR2 FQNNGV. The CDR3 spans 16 residues. The CDR3 bases are TGTGCCAGCAGCGCTCAACTGGGACGATCAACCGGGGAGCGGTTTTTT. Translation: CASSAQLGRSTGERFF.

This clonotype was found many times. The chain uses TRBV5-1 and TRBJ1-4; maybe TRBD1 (6 bases). CDR3 length equals 13 residues. V was trimmed by 3 bases and J by 6 bases, leaving 9 bases between them. Per the germline V gene, CDR1 is SGHRS and CDR2 is YFSETQ. In nucleotides, the CDR3 is TGCGCCAGCAGCTCAAGGACAGATGAAAAACTGTTTTTT. Translating it yields CASSSRTDEKLFF.

The gene calls are TRBV6-5 and TRBJ2-1, with 8 bases that match TRBD1. V lost 5 bases to trimming and J lost 10 bases; unmatched junction nucleotides: 7. Germline V gives CDR1 MNHEY, CDR2 SVGAGI. This CDR3 has 13 amino acids. The CDR3 protein is CASSQTGVGEQFF. The DNA of the CDR3 is TGTGCCAGCAGTCAGACAGGGGTTGGCGAGCAGTTCTTC.

In its sample, this clonotype was seen a few times. The rearrangement joins TRBV11-2 to TRBJ2-7; 9 bases are a match to TRBD1. This CDR3 is built from 18 residues. Trimming removed 3 bases from V and 1 base from J; junction bases left unmatched: 13. CDR1 is SGHAT and CDR2 is FQNNGV in the germline V gene. The CDR3 DNA reads as TGTGCCAGCAGCTTGGAAATTTCTAGGACAGGGGTTTCCTACGAGCAGTACTTC. Translated: CASSLEISRTGVSYEQYF.

As regards this clonotype: A much larger clone lies one base from this, so it may be a read error. The chain is built from TRBV20-1 and TRBJ2-1; 7 positions match TRBD1. Germline CDR1 reads DFQATT; CDR2 reads SNEGSKA (reference sequence). The CDR3 has 13 residues. CDR3 sequence reads: CSELDRLNNERFF. Here the CDR3 DNA reads TGCAGTGAATTGGACAGGCTCAACAATGAGCGGTTCTTC.

This clonotype occurred many times. V usage is TRBV3-1 and J usage is TRBJ2-5; 7 bases match TRBD1. Trimming at V came to 3 bases and at J to 5 bases, leaving 6 bases not matched to a gene. CDR3 length: 14 amino acids. In germline, CDR1 is LGHDT, CDR2 YNNKEL (reference sequence). This chain's CDR3 is CASSHPGQIETQYF. In DNA form, the CDR3 reads TGTGCCAGCAGCCACCCGGGACAGATTGAGACCCAGTACTTC.